A selection of T cell receptor beta chains follows, all from one sample in a study of CD8 T cells in ankylosing spondylitis. TCRdb re-called the 5' RACE reads with MiXCR, one entry per CDR3 protein. The top ten hold around 14% of the sample, which has about 360,000 distinct CDR3 sequences, 20% seen once. Sequenced input: blood, either unsorted or a sorted T cell fraction (not recorded which). The source is a male donor with ankylosing spondylitis or in good health (not recorded which). Both conserved end residues are part of each CDR3. D genes are given only for firm matches. The size field is filled for only some rows; it gives once, few, many or a size class.

J	size	D	V	DNA	CDR3
TRBJ2-7	-	TRBD1	TRBV4-1	TGCGCCAGCAGCCGGGCGGACAGGGAAGCCTACGAGCAGTACTTC	CASSRADREAYEQYF
TRBJ1-4	-	TRBD1	TRBV20-1	TGCAGTGCTCTCACAGGGGCAACTAATGAAAAACTGTTTTTT	CSALTGATNEKLFF
TRBJ2-3	-	-	TRBV12-3/TRBV12-4	TGTGCCAGCAGTCAAGACAGTCCAAGCACAGATACGCAGTATTTT	CASSQDSPSTDTQYF
TRBJ2-3	many	-	TRBV3-1	TGTGCCAGCAGCCAAGGGGTGGTCTCGGGAGATACGCAGTATTTT	CASSQGVVSGDTQYF
TRBJ1-2	-	TRBD1	TRBV5-6	TGTGCCAGCAGCTTGGGACAGGGCATACGAGTCTATGGCTACACCTTC	CASSLGQGIRVYGYTF
TRBJ2-1	-	-	TRBV5-1	TGCGCCAGCAGCTTTACGGGGGGCATCGCCTACAATGAGCAGTTCTTC	CASSFTGGIAYNEQFF
TRBJ2-1	-	-	TRBV7-6	TGTGCCAGCACCTGGAGAGGGGGGGACAATGAGCAGTTCTTC	CASTWRGGDNEQFF
TRBJ1-1	once	-	TRBV19	TGTGCCAGTAGTACTCAGGCTGAAGCTTTCTTT	CASSTQAEAFF
TRBJ2-3	few	-	TRBV4-1	TGCGCCAGCAGCCAAGATCCAGTTGGGGGCACAGATACGCAGTATTTT	CASSQDPVGGTDTQYF
TRBJ1-1	-	TRBD1	TRBV7-6	TGTGCCAGCAGCTTAGGGGACAGCCAGAACACTGAAGCTTTCTTT	CASSLGDSQNTEAFF
TRBJ2-2	-	-	TRBV9	TGTGCCAGCAGCGTTCAAGTGGGGGACCGAATCAGCAACACCGGGGAGCTGTTTTTT	CASSVQVGDRISNTGELFF
TRBJ1-2	-	-	TRBV29-1	TGCAGCGTAGGTTGGATGGGGAGCAGGAACTATGGCTACACCTTC	CSVGWMGSRNYGYTF
TRBJ2-6	few	-	TRBV4-1	TGCGCCAGCAGCCAAGATCCGATCTCTGGGGCCAACGTCCTGACTTTC	CASSQDPISGANVLTF
TRBJ2-3	-	TRBD2	TRBV7-9	TGTGCCAGCAGCTTCCCTAGCGGGGGGGCCCCAGATACGCAGTATTTT	CASSFPSGGAPDTQYF
TRBJ2-7	few	-	TRBV28	TGTGCCAGCAGTTTCGACGGTTGGAGCTCCTACGAGCAGTACTTC	CASSFDGWSSYEQYF
TRBJ2-7	-	TRBD2	TRBV2	TGTGCCAGCAGTCGCAGACTAGCGGGGGGCCTCGAGCAGTACTTC	CASSRRLAGGLEQYF